The 28 T cell receptor beta chains reported below all come from one sample, sequenced in a study of T cells after yellow fever vaccination. TCRdb recomputed calls from the 5' RACE reads with MiXCR, one row per CDR3 protein. The data contain about 400,000 distinct CDR3 sequences, more than 5.5% of them singletons. The material was PBMCs, obtained 5 days after the yellow fever booster vaccination. These TCRs come from a man aged 25 to 45 who received the YFV17D yellow fever vaccine.

This clonotype has ten or more counts. At one end, the junction sequence differs from germline, possibly due to a read error. This chain uses TRBV7-7 with TRBJ1-1; D unclear. Germline V gene lookup returns CDR1 SSHAT and CDR2 FNYEAQ (reference sequence). The CDR3 is made up of 13 amino acids. The CDR3 DNA sequence: TGTGCTAGCAGCGTCGACCCGGGGACTGAAGCTTTCTTT. It specifies CASSVDPGTEAFF.

The chain carries TRBV6-5 and TRBJ2-5, with 7 bases identical to TRBD1. Trimming took 2 bases from V and 1 from J; bases not matched to a gene: 7. The CDR3 runs to 16 residues. The germline V gene has CDR1 MNHEY and CDR2 SVGAGI. The CDR3 sequence: CASSYRFDRVQETQYF. The CDR3 nucleotides are TGTGCCAGCAGTTACCGCTTTGACAGGGTCCAAGAGACCCAGTACTTC.

This clonotype was observed at least ten times. The V gene is TRBV5-1, the J gene TRBJ2-3; D gene uncertain. Trimming took 0 bases from V and 5 from J, leaving 1 base between them. Germline values: CDR1 SGHRS, CDR2 YFSETQ. This CDR3 region has 11 residues. The DNA of the CDR3 is TGCGCCAGCAGCTTGGAAGATACGCAGTATTTT. Translated, it gives CASSLEDTQYF. Variable domain in full (rest from reference TRBV5-1 and TRBJ2-3): KAGVTQTPRYLIKTRGQQVTLSCSPISGHRSVSWYQQTPGQGLQFLFEYFSETQRNKGNFPGRFSGRQFSNSRSEMNVSTLELGDSALYLCASSLEDTQYFGPGTRLTVL.

Written as DNA, the CDR3 is TGTGCCACCAGCAATCGACTAGCGGGACCCAGGGAGACCCAGTACTTC. Its protein product is CATSNRLAGPRETQYF. The chain uses TRBV15 and TRBJ2-5; 11 bases are shared with TRBD2. CDR1 and CDR2 from the germline V gene are LNHNV and YYDKDF (reference sequence). Unmatched junction bases numbered 9, after V lost 4 bases and J lost 5 bases. This CDR3 contains 16 residues. Full variable domain (outside the CDR3, taken from reference TRBV15 and TRBJ2-5): DAMVIQNPRYQVTQFGKPVTLSCSQTLNHNVMYWYQQKSSQAPKLLFHYYDKDFNNEADTPDNFQSRRPNTSFCFLDIRSPGLGDTAMYLCATSNRLAGPRETQYFGPGTRLLVL.

This clonotype was seen at least ten times. The chain couples TRBV20-1 to TRBJ2-7; no firm D call. V was clipped by 5 bases and J by 4 bases, with 15 bases between them. Germline CDR1 reads DFQATT; CDR2 reads SNEGSKA (reference sequence). This CDR3 is built from 13 residues. The CDR3 nucleotides read TGCAGTGCTCCTCTGGCCCCATCTTACGAGCAGTACTTC. Translation gives CSAPLAPSYEQYF.

This clonotype was recorded a few times. The CDR3 reads CASSQRLAGGYNTGELFF. CDR3 DNA sequence: TGTGCCAGCAGCCAACGTCTAGCGGGGGGCTATAACACCGGGGAGCTGTTTTTT. The chain couples TRBV4-2 to TRBJ2-2, with TRBD2 matching 11 bases. The CDR3 totals 18 residues. V shed 2 bases and J 2 bases; nucleotides not matched to a gene: 7. Germline CDR1 is LGHNA and CDR2 is YNFKEQ.

The chain is built from TRBV15 and TRBJ2-1; tentative D call: TRBD1 (5 bases). Deletions cut 9 bases from V and 7 bases from J, with 13 bases between. This CDR3 contains 12 residues. The germline gives CDR1 LNHNV, CDR2 YYDKDF (reference sequence). CDR3 DNA: TGTGCCACGAAACAGGTCGGGAATGAGCAGTTCTTC. Translated: CATKQVGNEQFF.

There are a few counts of this clonotype. The chain combines TRBV20-1 with TRBJ1-5, with D unresolved. CDR3 length equals 14 residues. Trimming cost V 0 bases and J 2 bases, with 8 bases left between them. The V gene's germline CDR1 is DFQATT and CDR2 SNEGSKA (reference sequence). The CDR3: CSARDYPGNQPQHF. The CDR3 DNA follows: TGCAGTGCTAGAGATTACCCAGGCAATCAGCCCCAGCATTTT.

This clonotype was recorded at least ten times. This chain connects TRBV11-1 to TRBJ2-4, with 12 bases fitting TRBD2. The CDR3 extends over 19 amino acids. V shed 1 base and J 7 bases; nucleotides not matched to a gene: 14. Germline assignment: CDR1 SGHAT and CDR2 FQDESV (reference sequence). DNA for the CDR3: TGTGCCAGCAGCTTAGGGGTACGACTAGCGGGAGTATTTGGCAACATTCAGTACTTC. Translating gives CASSLGVRLAGVFGNIQYF.

CDR3: CASSPRGTSLSPSSYEQYF. CDR3 nucleotides: TGTGCCAGCTCACCCCGAGGGACTAGCTTATCCCCTAGCTCCTACGAGCAGTACTTC. The chain employs TRBV18 and TRBJ2-7; TRBD2 matches at 9 bases. With 3 bases clipped from V and 0 bases from J, the junction kept 15 bases outside the gene matches. Germline CDR1 and CDR2: KGHSH and LQKENI. The CDR3 length is 19 residues.

This clonotype was recorded at least ten times. The J gene is TRBJ2-1, the V gene TRBV5-1; TRBD2 matches 8 bases. V was clipped by 6 bases and J by 2 bases; unmatched bases: 10. The CDR3 is 16 residues long. Germline CDR1 reads SGHRS; CDR2 reads YFSETQ. The DNA for the CDR3 is TGCGCCAGCAAGTTTGCGCGGGAGGCCACCTACAATGAGCAGTTCTTC. It is translated as CASKFAREATYNEQFF.

A word on this clonotype: Since a much larger clone is just one base distant, this may be a read error. The rearrangement joins TRBV19 to TRBJ2-2, with D possibly matching TRBD2 (6 bases). Germline CDR1 and CDR2: LNHDA and SQIVND (reference sequence). CDR3 length: 13 residues. The DNA for the CDR3 is TGTGCCAGTGGGACTCCGAACACCGGGGAGCCGTTTTTT. Amino acid sequence: CASGTPNTGEPFF.

This clonotype was observed a few times. The chain has TRBV15 and TRBJ1-2, with D perhaps TRBD1 (6 bases). V was pared by 11 bases and J by 4 bases, with 14 bases between. Per germline, CDR1 LNHNV and CDR2 YYDKDF (reference sequence). The CDR3 totals 12 residues. CDR3 sequence: CAPDRKFYGYTF. CDR3 coding DNA: TGTGCCCCCGACAGGAAATTCTATGGCTACACCTTC.

V gene TRBV5-4 combines with J gene TRBJ2-1, with a weak D call TRBD1 (7 bases). There are 13 residues in the CDR3. V lost 0 bases, J lost 13 bases, and 14 bases lay in between. Germline CDR1 reads SGHNT; CDR2 reads YYREEE (reference sequence). The CDR3 DNA reads as TGTGCCAGCAGCTTGGAACGGCAGGGGGGACAGTTCTTC. Protein: CASSLERQGGQFF.

This clonotype was found many times. The chain couples TRBV7-2 to TRBJ2-2, with D perhaps matching TRBD2 (6 bases). Germline V CDR1 and CDR2: SGHTA, FQGNSA. The length of the CDR3 is 15 residues. V lost 8 bases, J lost 4 bases, and 17 bases lay in between. The CDR3 nucleotides read TGTGCCAGCTCGGGGACTTTTAGACCCACCGGGGAGCTGTTTTTT. The encoded protein is CASSGTFRPTGELFF.

V gene TRBV21-1 combines with J gene TRBJ2-7; the table assigns TRBD1, which was not confirmed against the DNA. TRBV21-1 is marked as a pseudogene. CDR3 size: 14 residues. The CDR3 DNA reads as TGTGCCAGCAGCAATGGGGGACATCGCTACGAGCAGTACTTC. Translation gives CASSNGGHRYEQYF.

At least ten counts were recorded for this clonotype. Germline is not matched at one junction end, which may reflect a read error. J is TRBJ2-5 and V is TRBV18; perhaps TRBD2 as D (5 bases). CDR3 length: 14 residues. CDR1 KGHSH and CDR2 LQKENI come from the germline V gene. The CDR3 region is CASSPPSGQETQYF. The CDR3 nucleotides are TGTGCCAGCTCGCCACCCAGCGGCCAAGAGACCCAGTACTTC.

This clonotype was counted between two and nine times. J is TRBJ2-1 and V is TRBV20-1, with D possibly TRBD2 on 6 matching bases. CDR1 and CDR2 (germline): DFQATT, SNEGSKA (reference sequence). The ends were cut back, 0 bases at V and 6 bases at J, with 15 bases in the middle. The CDR3 totals 15 residues. The CDR3 nucleotides read TGCAGTGCTAGAGATGGGGAGGACCTCTTCAATGAGCAGTTCTTC. Its protein is CSARDGEDLFNEQFF.

This clonotype appeared a few times. This sequence joins TRBV20-1 and TRBJ2-3, with D unresolved. This CDR3 is 12 amino acids long. The V gene's germline CDR1 is DFQATT and CDR2 SNEGSKA (reference sequence). Trimming pared 6 bases from V and 1 base from J, leaving 8 bases between. The CDR3 region is CSAAPGTDTQYF. CDR3 nucleotide sequence: TGCAGTGCGGCCCCGGGCACAGATACGCAGTATTTT.

This clonotype was found many times. The CDR3 nucleotides read TGTGCCAGCAGCTTAGAGAGTAGGGGGCCCACGAACACTGAAGCTTTCTTT. It is translated as CASSLESRGPTNTEAFF. The rearrangement links TRBV7-6 to TRBJ1-1, with 7 bases matching TRBD1. This CDR3 is built from 17 residues. V lost 1 base, J lost 1 base, and 9 bases stayed unmatched. Germline values: CDR1 SGHVS, CDR2 FNYEAQ.

This clonotype occurred many times. The V and J genes are TRBV5-1 and TRBJ2-2, with a tentative D call TRBD2 (5 bases). The CDR3 is 15 residues long. Germline lookup yields CDR1 SGHRS and CDR2 YFSETQ. Trimming took off 0 bases at V and 2 bases at J, with 8 bases between the two ends. The CDR3 loop is CASSLGTVNTGELFF. The CDR3 DNA sequence: TGCGCCAGCAGCTTGGGGACTGTAAACACCGGGGAGCTGTTTTTT.

There are many counts of this clonotype. This chain connects TRBV4-3 to TRBJ2-1, with 11 positions matching TRBD2. Looked up from germline, CDR1 is LGHNA and CDR2 is YSLEER. This CDR3 is 16 amino acids long. V lost 1 base, J lost 6 bases, and 5 bases stayed unmatched. The CDR3 coding sequence is TGCGCCAGCAGCCAAGTGGGGACTAGCGGTTTCAATGAGCAGTTCTTC. Translation gives CASSQVGTSGFNEQFF.

In this sample, this clonotype turned up many times. The chain links TRBV20-1 to TRBJ2-1; 9 bases are shared with TRBD2. This CDR3 is 12 amino acids long. Germline values: CDR1 DFQATT, CDR2 SNEGSKA (reference sequence). The V and J ends lost 3 bases and 6 bases, in that order; junction bases with no gene match: 0. CDR3 coding DNA: TGCAGTGCTAGGCGGGGGGGCAATGAGCAGTTCTTC. Residues: CSARRGGNEQFF.

Many counts were recorded for this clonotype. J is TRBJ2-7 and V is TRBV11-1, with D tentatively TRBD1 or TRBD2 (5 bases each). The germline V gene encodes CDR1 SGHAT and CDR2 FQDESV (reference sequence). The CDR3 spans 13 residues. Trimming took 2 bases from V and 4 from J, leaving 9 bases between them. The CDR3 loop reads CASSLQGVYEQYF. In DNA, the CDR3 is TGTGCCAGCAGCTTACAGGGAGTATACGAGCAGTACTTC.

This clonotype has more than one count but fewer than ten. The chain combines TRBV11-3 with TRBJ2-1, with D perhaps matching TRBD2 (6 bases). The CDR3 runs 13 residues. CDR1 SGHNT and CDR2 YENEEA come from the germline V gene. V was cut by 0 bases and J by 12 bases, with 12 bases left in between. CDR3 sequence (DNA): TGTGCCAGCAGCTTAGATAGGCGGGGAGGGCAGTTCTTC. Protein: CASSLDRRGGQFF.

This clonotype was counted many times. The chain has TRBV9 and TRBJ2-1; unclear D gene. Germline V gene data show CDR1 as SGDLS and CDR2 as YYNGEE. V shed 3 bases and J shed 5 bases, with 18 bases lying between them. CDR3 length: 16 residues. The DNA of the CDR3 is TGTGCCAGCAGCGGTTACGACATTGCTACACACAATGAGCAGTTCTTC. It yields the protein CASSGYDIATHNEQFF.

The chain joins TRBV7-2 to TRBJ2-3; 7 nucleotides match TRBD2. The CDR3 is 16 amino acids. The ends lost 2 bases at V and 6 bases at J; junction bases unmatched: 11. Germline V gives CDR1 SGHTA, CDR2 FQGNSA. The CDR3 nucleotides read TGTGCCAGCAGCTTATTTGGTGCGGGAGTGGCGGATACGCAGTATTTT. It codes for CASSLFGAGVADTQYF.

This clonotype appeared many times. V usage is TRBV11-2 and J usage is TRBJ2-7; 8 positions agree with TRBD1. Unmatched junction bases numbered 4, after V lost 2 bases and J lost 4 bases. This CDR3 has 14 residues. Germline values: CDR1 SGHAT, CDR2 FQNNGV. The CDR3, as DNA: TGTGCCAGCAGCTTACAGGGGGCCTTTTACGAGCAGTACTTC. Translation gives CASSLQGAFYEQYF.